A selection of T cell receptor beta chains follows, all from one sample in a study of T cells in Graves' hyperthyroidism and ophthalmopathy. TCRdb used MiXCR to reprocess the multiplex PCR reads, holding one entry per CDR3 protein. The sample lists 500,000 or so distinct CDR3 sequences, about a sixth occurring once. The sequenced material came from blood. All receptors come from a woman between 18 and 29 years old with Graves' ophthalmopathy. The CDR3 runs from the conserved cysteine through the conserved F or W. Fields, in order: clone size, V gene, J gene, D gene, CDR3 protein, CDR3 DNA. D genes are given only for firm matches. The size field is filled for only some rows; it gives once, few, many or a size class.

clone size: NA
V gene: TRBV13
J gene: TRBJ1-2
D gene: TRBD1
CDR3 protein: CASRETRDRGIYGYTF
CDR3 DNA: TGTGCCAGCAGAGAGACAAGGGACAGGGGGATATATGGCTACACCTTC

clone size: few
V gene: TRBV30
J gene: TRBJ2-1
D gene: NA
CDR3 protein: CAWSGNLRPHNEQFF
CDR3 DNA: TGTGCCTGGAGCGGTAACTTGAGGCCCCACAATGAGCAGTTCTTC

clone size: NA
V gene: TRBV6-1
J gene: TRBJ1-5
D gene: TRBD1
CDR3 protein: CASSEAEDRANQPQHF
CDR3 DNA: TGTGCCAGCAGTGAAGCGGAGGACAGGGCCAATCAGCCCCAGCATTTT

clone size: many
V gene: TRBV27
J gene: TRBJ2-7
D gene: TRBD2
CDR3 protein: CASSRRTIRTSGGAHEQYF
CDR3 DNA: TGTGCCAGCAGTCGCCGAACTATACGGACTAGCGGGGGGGCCCACGAGCAGTACTTC

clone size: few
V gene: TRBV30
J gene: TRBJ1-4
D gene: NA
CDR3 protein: CAWSISGFVEKLFF
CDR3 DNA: TGTGCCTGGAGTATATCGGGGTTCGTCGAAAAACTGTTTTTT

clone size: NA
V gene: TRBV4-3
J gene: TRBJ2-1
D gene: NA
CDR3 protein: CASSQAGQSSYNEQFF
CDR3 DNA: TGCGCCAGCAGCCAAGCGGGACAAAGCTCCTACAATGAGCAGTTCTTC

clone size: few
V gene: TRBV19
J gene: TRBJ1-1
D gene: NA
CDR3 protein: CASSGATSRRMNTEAFF
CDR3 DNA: TGTGCCAGTAGTGGGGCAACGTCTCGTAGGATGAACACTGAAGCTTTCTTT

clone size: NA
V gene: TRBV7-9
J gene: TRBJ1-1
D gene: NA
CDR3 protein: CVSSFSGREAFF
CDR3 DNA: TGTGTCAGCAGCTTCTCGGGCCGAGAAGCTTTCTTT

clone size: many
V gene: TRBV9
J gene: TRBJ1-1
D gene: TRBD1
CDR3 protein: CASSRTGEYPEAFF
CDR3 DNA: TGTGCCAGCAGTCGTACAGGGGAATACCCTGAAGCTTTCTTT

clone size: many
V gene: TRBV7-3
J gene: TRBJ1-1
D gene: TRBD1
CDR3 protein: CASSLTRGRRTEAFF
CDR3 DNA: TGTGCCAGCAGCTTAACCAGGGGGCGACGAACTGAAGCTTTCTTT

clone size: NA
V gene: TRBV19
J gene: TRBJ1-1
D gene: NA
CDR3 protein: CASSITLSTTIEAFF
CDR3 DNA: TGTGCCAGTAGTATAACACTCTCTACTACGATTGAAGCTTTCTTT

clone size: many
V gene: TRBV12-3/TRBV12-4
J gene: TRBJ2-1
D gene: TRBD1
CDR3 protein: CASSLGQGVNEQFF
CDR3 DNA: TGTGCCAGCAGTTTAGGGCAGGGGGTGAATGAGCAGTTCTTC

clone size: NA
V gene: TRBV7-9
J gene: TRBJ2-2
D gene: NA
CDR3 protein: CASSHRADVTGELFF
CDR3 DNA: TGTGCCAGCAGCCACAGGGCGGATGTAACCGGGGAGCTGTTTTTT

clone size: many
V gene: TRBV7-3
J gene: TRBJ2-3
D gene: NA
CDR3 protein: CASSPFGERNTQYF
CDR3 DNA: TGTGCCAGCAGCCCATTTGGGGAGCGAAATACGCAGTATTTT

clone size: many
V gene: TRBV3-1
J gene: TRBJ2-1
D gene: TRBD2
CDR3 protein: CASSHTSGADGKQFF
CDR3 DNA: TGTGCCAGCAGCCATACTAGCGGGGCAGACGGAAAGCAGTTCTTC

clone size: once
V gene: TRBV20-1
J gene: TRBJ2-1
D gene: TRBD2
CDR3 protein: CSAFPGGSYNEQFF
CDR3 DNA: TGCAGTGCTTTCCCGGGGGGCTCCTACAATGAGCAGTTCTTC

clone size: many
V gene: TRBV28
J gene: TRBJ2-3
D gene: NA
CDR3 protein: CASNLWGGGTDTQYF
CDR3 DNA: TGTGCCAGCAACCTCTGGGGCGGGGGCACAGATACGCAGTATTTT

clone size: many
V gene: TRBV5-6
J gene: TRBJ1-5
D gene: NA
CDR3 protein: CASSWGPGENQPQHF
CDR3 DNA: TGTGCCAGCAGCTGGGGTCCAGGGGAAAATCAGCCCCAGCATTTT

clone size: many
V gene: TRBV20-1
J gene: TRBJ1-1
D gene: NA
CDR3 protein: CSARDLFGQSGTEAFF
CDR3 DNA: TGCAGTGCTAGAGATCTTTTTGGACAGTCGGGTACTGAAGCTTTCTTT

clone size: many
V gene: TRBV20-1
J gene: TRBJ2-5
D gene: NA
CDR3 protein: CSARTVEETQYF
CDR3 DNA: TGCAGTGCTAGGACGGTAGAAGAGACCCAGTACTTC

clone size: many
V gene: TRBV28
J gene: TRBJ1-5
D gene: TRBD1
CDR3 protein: CASSDRVPNQPQHF
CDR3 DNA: TGTGCCAGCAGTGACAGGGTCCCGAATCAGCCCCAGCATTTT

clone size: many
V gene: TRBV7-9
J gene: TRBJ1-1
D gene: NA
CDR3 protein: CASSLASSGAEAFF
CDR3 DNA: TGTGCCAGCAGCTTAGCCTCCTCCGGCGCCGAAGCTTTCTTT

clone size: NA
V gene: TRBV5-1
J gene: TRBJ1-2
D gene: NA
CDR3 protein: CASSLTGYLTYGYTF
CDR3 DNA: TGCGCCAGCAGCTTGACAGGGTATCTAACCTATGGCTACACCTTC

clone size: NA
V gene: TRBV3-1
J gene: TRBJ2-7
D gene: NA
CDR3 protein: CASNRGGSYEQYF
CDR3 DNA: TGTGCCAGCAACCGAGGGGGCTCCTACGAGCAGTACTTC

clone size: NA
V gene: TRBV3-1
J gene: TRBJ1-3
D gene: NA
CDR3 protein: CASSQEPGSGNTIYF
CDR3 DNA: TGTGCCAGCAGCCAAGAACCGGGGTCTGGAAACACCATATATTTT

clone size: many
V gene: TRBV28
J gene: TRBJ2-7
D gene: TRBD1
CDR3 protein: CASRQGGQGSYEQYF
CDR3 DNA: TGTGCCAGCAGACAGGGGGGACAGGGGTCCTACGAGCAGTACTTC

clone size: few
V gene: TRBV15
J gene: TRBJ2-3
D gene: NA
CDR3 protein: CATSRFSTDTQYF
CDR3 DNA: TGTGCCACCAGCCGCTTTAGCACAGATACGCAGTATTTT

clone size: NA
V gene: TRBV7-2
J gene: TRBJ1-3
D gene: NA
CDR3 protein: CATGTRSGNTIYF
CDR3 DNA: TGTGCCACCGGGACACGCTCTGGAAACACCATATATTTT

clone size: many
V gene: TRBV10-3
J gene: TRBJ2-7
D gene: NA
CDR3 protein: CAISEGQRVGEQYF
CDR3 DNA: TGTGCCATCAGTGAGGGACAGCGAGTCGGGGAGCAGTACTTC

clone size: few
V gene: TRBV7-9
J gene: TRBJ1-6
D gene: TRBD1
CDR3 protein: CASKRTGYSPLHF
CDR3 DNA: TGTGCCAGCAAACGGACAGGGTATTCACCCCTCCACTTT

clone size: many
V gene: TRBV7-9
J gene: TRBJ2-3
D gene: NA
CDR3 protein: CASSPEKFTDTQYF
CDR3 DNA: TGTGCCAGCAGCCCGGAGAAGTTCACAGATACGCAGTATTTT

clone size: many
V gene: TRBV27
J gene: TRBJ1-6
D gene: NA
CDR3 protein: CASSLGGWGDSPLHF
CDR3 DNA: TGTGCCAGCAGCCTAGGCGGCTGGGGAGATTCACCCCTCCACTTT